The 9 T cell receptor beta chains in this list originate from one sample, sequenced in a study of T-cell reconstitution after alpha-beta-depleted transplantation in children. A TCRbeta library incorporating unique molecular identifiers was prepared. TCRdb used MiXCR to reprocess the PCR reads, holding one entry per CDR3 protein. The sample shows about a million distinct CDR3 sequences, under 30% of them seen only once. The sample consisted of PBMCs, mostly from graft donor cells, taken 360 days after TCRalphabeta/CD19-depleted stem cell transplant. Every receptor here comes from a boy younger than two who had a stem cell transplant for SCID, so the T cells may come from the graft donor.

In nucleotides, the CDR3 is TGTGCCAGCACCATCGCGGGGGCCCCCACAGATACGCAGTATTTT. It codes for CASTIAGAPTDTQYF. V gene TRBV5-6 combines with J gene TRBJ2-3, with D maybe TRBD2 (7 bases). From germline, CDR1 is SGHDT and CDR2 YYEEEE. V gave up 6 bases and J gave up 2 bases, with 16 bases separating them. This CDR3 has 15 residues. Full variable domain (outside the CDR3, taken from reference TRBV5-6 and TRBJ2-3): DAGVTQSPTHLIKTRGQQVTLRCSPKSGHDTVSWYQQALGQGPQFIFQYYEEEERQRGNFPDRFSGHQFPNYSSELNVNALLLGDSALYLCASTIAGAPTDTQYFGPGTRLTVL.

V usage is TRBV5-6 and J usage is TRBJ2-5; D unresolved. From germline, CDR1 is SGHDT and CDR2 YYEEEE. Trimming removed 2 bases at V and 5 bases at J, with 10 bases between. The CDR3 is 13 amino acids. The CDR3 DNA reads as TGTGCCAGCAGCTTTCTCGAGGCGGAGACCCAGTACTTC. Amino acid sequence: CASSFLEAETQYF.

This chain links TRBV20-1 with TRBJ2-5; maybe TRBD2 (6 bases). Germline V gene sequence: CDR1 DFQATT, CDR2 SNEGSKA (reference sequence). V was trimmed by 3 bases and J by 4 bases, leaving 15 bases between them. This CDR3 comprises 14 residues. The CDR3 nucleotides read TGCAGTGCTAGGCCCGGGGGTCCCCTAGAGACCCAGTACTTC. Translated, it gives CSARPGGPLETQYF.

V usage is TRBV20-1 and J usage is TRBJ1-5, with 7 bases aligning to TRBD1. There are 16 residues in the CDR3. CDR1 DFQATT and CDR2 SNEGSKA come from the germline V gene (reference sequence). V gave up 0 bases and J gave up 9 bases; unmatched junction bases: 14. CDR3 protein: CSARDKGASPAGPQHF. The CDR3 DNA sequence: TGCAGTGCTAGAGATAAGGGGGCCTCGCCCGCTGGGCCCCAGCATTTT.

There are a few counts of this clonotype. The V gene is TRBV2, the J gene TRBJ1-2; tentative D call: TRBD1 (5 bases). The V and J ends lost 6 bases and 6 bases respectively, with 20 bases between them. The germline CDR1 and CDR2 sequences are SNHLY and FYNNEI. The CDR3 loop spans 15 amino acids. CDR3 nucleotides: TGTGCCAGCAGACTCGGGTGGGGGGGAACCAATGGCTACACCTTC. Translating it yields CASRLGWGGTNGYTF.

This clonotype was counted a few times. This chain links TRBV20-1 with TRBJ2-1; TRBD2 matches 11 bases. V trimming: 6 bases; J trimming: 4 bases; junction bases outside the gene matches: 8. The CDR3 contains 15 residues. Germline V lookup: CDR1 DFQATT, CDR2 SNEGSKA (reference sequence). The chain's CDR3 is CSASHLAGGYNEQFF. In DNA form, the CDR3 reads TGCAGTGCAAGCCACCTAGCGGGGGGATACAATGAGCAGTTCTTC.

V is TRBV24-1 and J is TRBJ2-2; 8 nucleotides match TRBD2. The V segment lost 5 bases and the J segment 4 bases; nucleotides outside the gene matches: 5. Germline V gene sequence: CDR1 KGHDR, CDR2 SFDVKD. The CDR3 is 15 amino acids. CDR3 residues: CATSVPGGTTGELFF. CDR3 in DNA: TGTGCCACCAGTGTCCCGGGGGGGACCACCGGGGAGCTGTTTTTT.

V usage is TRBV6-5 and J usage is TRBJ2-5; 10 nucleotides line up with TRBD2. The germline CDR1 and CDR2 sequences are MNHEY and SVGAGI. There are 16 residues in the CDR3. The V and J ends lost 4 bases and 5 bases, in that order; junction bases with no gene match: 10. CDR3 sequence (DNA): TGTGCCAGCAGTTTCCTACTAGCGGGGCAAGGGGAGACCCAGTACTTC. Amino acid sequence: CASSFLLAGQGETQYF.

This clonotype appeared a few times. The chain links TRBV7-7 to TRBJ2-1; 13 nucleotides agree with TRBD2. CDR3 length: 16 amino acids. Trimming at V came to 5 bases and at J to 7 bases, leaving 8 bases not matched to a gene. Germline V gene lookup returns CDR1 SSHAT and CDR2 FNYEAQ (reference sequence). This chain's CDR3 is CASSLQTSGGWNEQFF. The DNA for the CDR3 is TGTGCCAGCAGCCTGCAGACTAGCGGGGGGTGGAATGAGCAGTTCTTC. The entire variable domain, with the rest obtained from reference TRBV7-7 and TRBJ2-1, is as follows: GAGVSQSPRYKVTKRGQDVTLRCDPISSHATLYWYQQALGQGPEFLTYFNYEAQPDKSGLPSDRFSAERPEGSISTLTIQRTEQRDSAMYRCASSLQTSGGWNEQFFGPGTRLTVL.